One and the same sample provided the 25 T cell receptor beta chains below, sequenced in a study of STAT5B mutations in CD4+ large granular lymphocyte leukemia. Clones were read by immunoSEQ multiplex PCR, and TCRdb kept only the in-frame ones, dropping some. The sample lists fewer than 50,000 clones; more than 70% were seen once. Sequenced material: CD4+ T cells from blood buffy coats. Receptor source: a human donor in good health.

This clone was observed a few times. This chain links TRBV19 with TRBJ1-2; TRBD1 aligns across 8 bases. From germline, CDR1 is LNHDA and CDR2 SQIVND (reference sequence). J gave up 3 bases and V 7 bases, and 10 bases lay outside the gene matches. The CDR3 spans 15 residues. CDR3 region: CASTVTGELHYGYTF. DNA of the CDR3: TGTGCCAGTACAGTGACAGGGGAACTTCACTATGGCTACACCTTC. The entire variable domain, with the rest obtained from reference TRBV19 and TRBJ1-2, is as follows: DGGITQSPKYLFRKEGQNVTLSCEQNLNHDAMYWYRQDPGQGLRLIYYSQIVNDFQKGDIAEGYSVSREKKESFPLTVTSAQKNPTAFYLCASTVTGELHYGYTFGSGTRLTVV.

The J gene is TRBJ2-3, the V gene TRBV9; 8 bases are shared with TRBD2. Germline V lookup: CDR1 SGDLS, CDR2 YYNGEE. After removal of 3 bases from V and 5 bases from J, the junction contained 14 bases not matched to a gene. This CDR3 is 17 amino acids long. In nucleotides, the CDR3 is TGTGCCAGCAGCGAGGAGTATGGGGTAGCGGGGAGAGATACGCAGTATTTT. Translating gives CASSEEYGVAGRDTQYF.

This chain uses TRBV12-5 with TRBJ2-3; 7 bases fit TRBD2. The CDR3 runs to 18 residues. The junction had 12 bases not matched to a gene; V was cut back by 3 bases and J by 0 bases. Germline values: CDR1 LGHNT, CDR2 FRNRAP. CDR3 protein: CASGFWTTGGSSTDTQYF. The CDR3 coding sequence is TGTGCTAGTGGTTTCTGGACAACGGGAGGCTCTAGCACAGATACGCAGTATTTT.

The CDR3 region is CASSSRTGASSYEQYF. The DNA of the CDR3 is TGTGCCAGTAGTTCACGGACAGGGGCCTCCTCCTACGAGCAGTACTTC. The chain recombines TRBV19 with TRBJ2-7, with TRBD1 matching over 9 bases. Germline CDR1 is LNHDA and CDR2 is SQIVND (reference sequence). The CDR3 is made up of 16 amino acids. Trimming removed 5 bases from V and 0 bases from J; junction bases left unmatched: 8.

The CDR3 DNA reads TGTGCCAGCTCACCACCAACGCGGGGAGGTCTGGATGAGCAGTTCTTC. Its translation is CASSPPTRGGLDEQFF. This chain joins TRBV18 and TRBJ2-1, with a weak D call TRBD2 (6 bases). The CDR3 totals 16 residues. Germline-derived CDR1 and CDR2 are KGHSH and LQKENI. Deletions cut 0 bases from V and 8 bases from J, with 17 bases between.

This clone was found once. The DNA for the CDR3 is TGCGCCAGCAGCTTGGCAGGCAGGGGAAGGTCTGGGGCCAACGTCCTGACTTTC. Translating gives CASSLAGRGRSGANVLTF. The chain uses TRBV5-1 and TRBJ2-6, with D possibly matching TRBD1 (6 bases). Trimming left V 0 bases short and J 1 base short, with 14 bases between. CDR1 is SGHRS, CDR2 YFSETQ, per germline. The CDR3 covers 18 residues.

This clone was observed a few times. The chain combines TRBV11-2 with TRBJ2-7; 9 bases are shared with TRBD1. The CDR3 is made up of 13 amino acids. The V gene's germline CDR1 is SGHAT and CDR2 FQNNGV. V was pared by 3 bases and J by 6 bases, with 3 bases of the junction left unmatched. DNA for the CDR3: TGTGCCAGCAGCTTCACGGACAGGGGCGAGCAGTACTTC. As protein: CASSFTDRGEQYF.

This clone was picked up a small number of times. This chain links TRBV28 with TRBJ1-2, with D unclear. This CDR3 is built from 12 residues. Germline V gene sequence: CDR1 MDHEN, CDR2 SYDVKM. V was shortened by 2 bases and J by 2 bases, with 3 bases between the two germline ends. Here the CDR3 reads CASSLQNYGYTF. DNA of the CDR3: TGTGCCAGCAGTTTACAGAACTATGGCTACACCTTC.

This chain joins TRBV5-1 and TRBJ2-5; 9 nucleotides align to TRBD2. This CDR3 spans 17 amino acids. The V and J ends lost 0 bases and 11 bases, in that order; junction bases with no gene match: 17. Germline V gene data show CDR1 as SGHRS and CDR2 as YFSETQ. CDR3 in DNA: TGCGCCAGCAGCTTGGGTGACGCGGGAGGGCCGGGGGAGGAGCAGTACTTC. As protein: CASSLGDAGGPGEEQYF.

The CDR3 is CASRQTGLNTEAFF. The CDR3 nucleotides read TGTGCCAGTCGACAGACAGGGCTGAACACTGAAGCTTTCTTT. The chain links TRBV19 to TRBJ1-1, with 7 nucleotides matching TRBD1. CDR1 and CDR2 from the germline V gene are LNHDA and SQIVND (reference sequence). This CDR3 contains 14 residues. Trimming removed 8 bases from V and 0 bases from J; junction bases left unmatched: 6.

The rearrangement joins TRBV5-1 to TRBJ2-7; TRBD2 agrees at 7 bases. Unmatched junction bases numbered 11, after V lost 4 bases and J lost 4 bases. This CDR3 region has 15 residues. Germline assignment: CDR1 SGHRS and CDR2 YFSETQ. CDR3 sequence reads: CASSPSRGGRYEQYF. In nucleotides, the CDR3 is TGCGCCAGCAGCCCCTCGAGGGGAGGGAGATACGAGCAGTACTTC.

The chain couples TRBV11-2 to TRBJ2-3; D may be TRBD2 (5 bases). The length of the CDR3 is 15 residues. Germline CDR1 is SGHAT and CDR2 is FQNNGV. V was trimmed by 7 bases and J by 2 bases, leaving 16 bases between them. CDR3 in DNA: TGTGCCAGCAACCCCGACCGGGAAATCACAGATACGCAGTATTTT. Its translation: CASNPDREITDTQYF.

The V gene is TRBV19, the J gene TRBJ2-5, with 10 bases fitting TRBD2. Germline assignment: CDR1 LNHDA and CDR2 SQIVND (reference sequence). This CDR3 has 14 amino acids. The V and J ends lost 7 bases and 4 bases, in that order; junction bases with no gene match: 6. CDR3 DNA sequence: TGTGCCAGTAACAGAGCGGGGGGGCGAGAGACCCAGTACTTC. The encoded protein is CASNRAGGRETQYF.

The chain links TRBV29-1 to TRBJ2-5; no definite D call. Germline CDR1 reads SQVTM; CDR2 reads ANQGSEA. Trimming took 4 bases from V and 2 from J, leaving 11 bases between them. This CDR3 is built from 13 residues. DNA for the CDR3: TGCAGCGTTGTAGACGGAAGACAAGAGACCCAGTACTTC. It translates to CSVVDGRQETQYF.

The chain carries TRBV29-1 and TRBJ2-3, with D tentatively TRBD2 (6 bases). Germline CDR1 reads SQVTM; CDR2 reads ANQGSEA. CDR3 size: 15 residues. V shed 0 bases and J shed 3 bases, with 13 bases lying between them. The CDR3 nucleotides read TGCAGCGTTGAAGATCATGGGGGGTTAACAGATACGCAGTATTTT. Protein product: CSVEDHGGLTDTQYF.

The genes are TRBV5-8 and TRBJ1-5, with 7 bases matching TRBD1. The V gene's germline CDR1 is SGHTS and CDR2 YDEGEE. With V trimmed by 4 bases and J by 5 bases, 9 bases remained unmatched. The CDR3 extends over 15 amino acids. This CDR3 reads CASSPHGTADQPQHF. The CDR3, as DNA: TGTGCCAGCAGCCCACATGGGACAGCGGATCAGCCCCAGCATTTT.

This rearrangement joins TRBV5-1 to TRBJ2-1; 7 bases agree with TRBD2. CDR1 and CDR2 (germline): SGHRS, YFSETQ. The CDR3 runs 17 residues. The J segment lost 2 bases and the V segment lost 1 base, leaving 9 bases of the junction unmatched. CDR3 residues: CASSLSGASGTYNEQFF. CDR3 bases: TGCGCCAGCAGCTTGAGTGGGGCTAGCGGAACCTACAATGAGCAGTTCTTC.

The chain is built from TRBV28 and TRBJ2-1; 9 bases match TRBD1. The ends lost 8 bases at V and 2 bases at J; junction bases unmatched: 10. The CDR3 runs to 16 residues. The V gene's germline CDR1 is MDHEN and CDR2 SYDVKM. CDR3 sequence: CASESTGQGTYNEQFF. CDR3 sequence (DNA): TGTGCCAGCGAGTCAACTGGACAGGGGACCTACAATGAGCAGTTCTTC. Based on the CDR3 plus reference TRBV28 and TRBJ2-1, the full variable domain is DVKVTQSSRYLVKRTGEKVFLECVQDMDHENMFWYRQDPGLGLRLIYFSYDVKMKEKGDIPEGYSVSREKKERFSLILESASTNQTSMYLCASESTGQGTYNEQFFGPGTRLTVL.

The chain is built from TRBV7-2 and TRBJ2-2; D could derive from TRBD1 or TRBD2 (5 bases each). Trimming took off 4 bases at V and 6 bases at J, with 12 bases between the two ends. Germline V gene lookup returns CDR1 SGHTA and CDR2 FQGNSA. This CDR3 is built from 14 residues. Here the CDR3 DNA reads TGTGCCAGCAGCTCCGGGACGAGAGCCGGGGAGCTGTTTTTT. The encoded protein is CASSSGTRAGELFF.

The J gene is TRBJ2-7, the V gene TRBV7-9, with D uncertain. Germline V CDR1 and CDR2: SEHNR, FQNEAQ (reference sequence). This CDR3 has 12 amino acids. V was trimmed by 5 bases and J by 9 bases, leaving 14 bases between them. CDR3 bases: TGTGCCAGCAGCCTGCCACAGAGCGCGCAGTACTTC. This encodes CASSLPQSAQYF.

The chain has TRBV5-1 and TRBJ2-2; D remains unclear. The V gene lost 2 bases and the J gene lost 4 bases, with 6 bases spanning the gap. Germline V lookup: CDR1 SGHRS, CDR2 YFSETQ. The length of the CDR3 is 13 residues. The CDR3 DNA reads as TGCGCCAGCAGCTTAAAGATCACCGGGGAGCTGTTTTTT. Its protein is CASSLKITGELFF.

This clone was recorded a few times. The chain carries TRBV4-3 and TRBJ1-2; possibly TRBD1 for D (5 bases). Trimming shortened V by 4 bases and J by 8 bases, and 17 bases separated the two germline ends. The CDR3 totals 14 residues. The germline V gene has CDR1 LGHNA and CDR2 YSLEER. CDR3 coding DNA: TGCGCCAGCAGCCTCGCTGGGGCTCAGTGGGGCTACACCTTC. Encoded protein: CASSLAGAQWGYTF.

The CDR3 protein is CASSQLAGEETQYF. In nucleotides, the CDR3 is TGTGCCAGCAGCCAACTAGCGGGCGAAGAGACCCAGTACTTC. This chain connects TRBV7-9 to TRBJ2-5; 9 bases match TRBD2. The CDR3 is made up of 14 amino acids. CDR1 SEHNR and CDR2 FQNEAQ come from the germline V gene (reference sequence). V dropped 5 bases and J dropped 3; count of bases not matched to a gene: 4. Complete variable domain (other parts from reference TRBV7-9 and TRBJ2-5): DTGVSQNPRHKITKRGQNVTFRCDPISEHNRLYWYRQTLGQGPEFLTYFQNEAQLEKSRLLSDRFSAERPKGSFSTLEIQRTEQGDSAMYLCASSQLAGEETQYFGPGTRLLVL.

The chain has TRBV28 and TRBJ2-1; TRBD2 aligns across 8 bases. There are 14 residues in the CDR3. Germline loops: CDR1 MDHEN, CDR2 SYDVKM. Trimming took 6 bases from V and 4 from J; bases not matched to a gene: 5. This chain's CDR3 is CASRTSASYNEQFF. CDR3 DNA: TGTGCCAGCAGGACTAGCGCCTCATACAATGAGCAGTTCTTC. The variable domain in full, completed from reference TRBV28 and TRBJ2-1, reads DVKVTQSSRYLVKRTGEKVFLECVQDMDHENMFWYRQDPGLGLRLIYFSYDVKMKEKGDIPEGYSVSREKKERFSLILESASTNQTSMYLCASRTSASYNEQFFGPGTRLTVL.

The CDR3 sequence is CASSLSGRPSSYNEQFF. The CDR3 coding sequence is TGCGCCAGCAGCTTGTCCGGACGGCCGAGCTCCTACAATGAGCAGTTCTTC. The chain has TRBV5-1 and TRBJ2-1; no clear D. The germline gives CDR1 SGHRS, CDR2 YFSETQ. V lost 1 base and J lost 0, with 14 bases in between. The CDR3 length is 17 residues.